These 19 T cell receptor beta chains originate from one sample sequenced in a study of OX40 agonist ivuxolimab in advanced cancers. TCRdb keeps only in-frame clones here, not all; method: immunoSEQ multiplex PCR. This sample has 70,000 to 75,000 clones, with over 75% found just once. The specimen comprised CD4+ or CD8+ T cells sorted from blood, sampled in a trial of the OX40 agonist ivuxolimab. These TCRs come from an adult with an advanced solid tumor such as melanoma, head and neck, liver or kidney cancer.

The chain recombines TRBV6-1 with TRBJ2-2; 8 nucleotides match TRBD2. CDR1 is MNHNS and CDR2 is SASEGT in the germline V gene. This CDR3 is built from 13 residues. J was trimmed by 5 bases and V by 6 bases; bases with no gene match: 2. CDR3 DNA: TGTGCCAGCAGCCGGGGGGGTACCGGGGAGCTGTTTTTT. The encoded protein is CASSRGGTGELFF.

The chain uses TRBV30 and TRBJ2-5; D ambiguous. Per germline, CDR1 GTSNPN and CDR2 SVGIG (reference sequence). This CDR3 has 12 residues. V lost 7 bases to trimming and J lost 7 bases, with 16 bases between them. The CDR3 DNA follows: TGTGCCTTCCGGCCCCCCAGTGGGACCCAGTACTTC. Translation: CAFRPPSGTQYF.

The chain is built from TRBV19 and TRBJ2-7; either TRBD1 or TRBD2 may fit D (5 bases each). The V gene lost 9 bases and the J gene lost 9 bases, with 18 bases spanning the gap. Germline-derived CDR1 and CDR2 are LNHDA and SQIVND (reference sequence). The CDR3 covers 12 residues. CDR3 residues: CASRGPSVVQYF. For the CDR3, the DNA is TGTGCCAGCCGGGGCCCCTCTGTAGTGCAGTACTTC.

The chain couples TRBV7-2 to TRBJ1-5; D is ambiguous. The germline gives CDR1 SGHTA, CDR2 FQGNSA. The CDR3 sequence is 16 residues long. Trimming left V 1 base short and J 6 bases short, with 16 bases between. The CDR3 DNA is TGTGCCAGCAGCTTAGGGCGGAGGGAAGAGGGTCAGCCCCAGCATTTT. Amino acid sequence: CASSLGRREEGQPQHF.

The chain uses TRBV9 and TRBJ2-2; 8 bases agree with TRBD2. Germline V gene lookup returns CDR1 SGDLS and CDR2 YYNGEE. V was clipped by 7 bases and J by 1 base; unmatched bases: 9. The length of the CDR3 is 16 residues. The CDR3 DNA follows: TGTGCCAGCCGTCAGAGGGCGGGAGGGAACACCGGGGAGCTGTTTTTT. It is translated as CASRQRAGGNTGELFF.

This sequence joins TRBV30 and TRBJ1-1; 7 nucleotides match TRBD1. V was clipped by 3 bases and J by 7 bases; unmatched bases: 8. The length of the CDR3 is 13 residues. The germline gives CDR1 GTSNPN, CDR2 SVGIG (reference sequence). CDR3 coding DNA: TGTGCCTGGAGGGCCTCCGGGACAGATGAAGCTTTCTTT. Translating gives CAWRASGTDEAFF.

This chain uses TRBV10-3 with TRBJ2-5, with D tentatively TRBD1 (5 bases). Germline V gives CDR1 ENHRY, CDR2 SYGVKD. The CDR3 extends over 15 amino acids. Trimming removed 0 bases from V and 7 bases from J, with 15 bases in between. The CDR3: CAISESRQGEGTQYF. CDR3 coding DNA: TGTGCCATCAGTGAGTCGAGGCAAGGGGAAGGGACCCAGTACTTC.

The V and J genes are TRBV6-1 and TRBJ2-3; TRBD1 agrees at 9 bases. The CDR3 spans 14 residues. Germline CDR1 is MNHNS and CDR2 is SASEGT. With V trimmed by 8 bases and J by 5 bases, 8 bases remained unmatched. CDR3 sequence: CASLPGQGGDTQYF. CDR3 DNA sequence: TGTGCCAGCCTACCGGGACAGGGAGGAGATACGCAGTATTTT.

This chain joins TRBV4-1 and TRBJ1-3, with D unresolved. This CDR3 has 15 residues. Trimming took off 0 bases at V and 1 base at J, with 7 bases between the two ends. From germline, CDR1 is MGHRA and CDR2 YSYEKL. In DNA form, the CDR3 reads TGCGCCAGCAGCCAAGATCCCGGGTCTGGAAACACCATATATTTT. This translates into CASSQDPGSGNTIYF.

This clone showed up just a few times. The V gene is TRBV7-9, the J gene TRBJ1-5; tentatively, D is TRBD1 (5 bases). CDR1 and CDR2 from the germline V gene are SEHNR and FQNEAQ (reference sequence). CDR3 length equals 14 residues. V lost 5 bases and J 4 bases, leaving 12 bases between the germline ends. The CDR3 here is CASSPSGGNQPQHF. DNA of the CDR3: TGTGCCAGCAGCCCCTCGGGGGGAAATCAGCCCCAGCATTTT. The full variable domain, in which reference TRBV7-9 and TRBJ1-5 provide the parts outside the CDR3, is DTGVSQNPRHKITKRGQNVTFRCDPISEHNRLYWYRQTLGQGPEFLTYFQNEAQLEKSRLLSDRFSAERPKGSFSTLEIQRTEQGDSAMYLCASSPSGGNQPQHFGDGTRLSIL.

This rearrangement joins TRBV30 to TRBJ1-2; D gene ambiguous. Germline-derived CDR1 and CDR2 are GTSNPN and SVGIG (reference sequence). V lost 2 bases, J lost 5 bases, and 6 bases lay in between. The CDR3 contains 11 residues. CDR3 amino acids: CAWSTGYGYTF. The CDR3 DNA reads TGTGCCTGGAGTACCGGGTATGGCTACACCTTC.

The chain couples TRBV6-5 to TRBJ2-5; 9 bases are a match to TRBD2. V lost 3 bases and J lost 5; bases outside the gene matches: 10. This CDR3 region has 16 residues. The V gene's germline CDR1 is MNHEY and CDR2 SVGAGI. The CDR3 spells CASSYGSGGTLETQYF. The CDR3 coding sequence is TGTGCCAGCAGTTATGGGAGCGGGGGGACCCTGGAGACCCAGTACTTC.

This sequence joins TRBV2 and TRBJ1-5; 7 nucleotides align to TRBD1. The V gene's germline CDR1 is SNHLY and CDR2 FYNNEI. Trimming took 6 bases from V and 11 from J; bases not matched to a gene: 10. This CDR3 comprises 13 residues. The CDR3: CASRATGLGAQHF. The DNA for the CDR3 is TGTGCCAGCAGGGCGACAGGGCTAGGGGCCCAGCATTTT.

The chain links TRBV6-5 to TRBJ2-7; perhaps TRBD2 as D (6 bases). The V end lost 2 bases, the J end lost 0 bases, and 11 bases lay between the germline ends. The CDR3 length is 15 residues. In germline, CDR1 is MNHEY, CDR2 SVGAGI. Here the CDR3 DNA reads TGTGCCAGCAGTTACGTGGACGGGAGCTCCTACGAGCAGTACTTC. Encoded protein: CASSYVDGSSYEQYF.

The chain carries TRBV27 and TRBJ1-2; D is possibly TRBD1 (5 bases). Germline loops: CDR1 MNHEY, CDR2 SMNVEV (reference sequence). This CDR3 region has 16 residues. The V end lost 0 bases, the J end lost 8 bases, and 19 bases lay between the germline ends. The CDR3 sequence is CASSLSPGRTTAGYTF. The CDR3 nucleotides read TGTGCCAGCAGTTTATCACCGGGACGGACCACGGCGGGCTACACCTTC.

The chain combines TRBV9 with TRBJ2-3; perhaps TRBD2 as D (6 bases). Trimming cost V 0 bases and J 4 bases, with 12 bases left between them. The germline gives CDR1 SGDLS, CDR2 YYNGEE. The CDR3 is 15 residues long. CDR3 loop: CASSVAGVGSDTQYF. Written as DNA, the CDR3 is TGTGCCAGCAGCGTAGCGGGAGTTGGTTCAGATACGCAGTATTTT. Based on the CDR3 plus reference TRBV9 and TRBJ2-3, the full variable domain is DSGVTQTPKHLITATGQRVTLRCSPRSGDLSVYWYQQSLDQGLQFLIQYYNGEERAKGNILERFSAQQFPDLHSELNLSSLELGDSALYFCASSVAGVGSDTQYFGPGTRLTVL.

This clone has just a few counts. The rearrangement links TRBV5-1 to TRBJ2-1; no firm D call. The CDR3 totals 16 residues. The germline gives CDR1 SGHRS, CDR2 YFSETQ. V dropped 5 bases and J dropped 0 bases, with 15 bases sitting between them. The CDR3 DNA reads TGCGCCAGCAGACTGGACCCGGGCGACTCCTACAATGAGCAGTTCTTC. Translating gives CASRLDPGDSYNEQFF.

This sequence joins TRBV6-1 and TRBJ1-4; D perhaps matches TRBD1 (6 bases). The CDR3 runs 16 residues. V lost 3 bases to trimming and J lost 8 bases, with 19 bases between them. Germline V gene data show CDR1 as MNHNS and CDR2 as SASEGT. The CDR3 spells CASSDPDRRRDEKLFF. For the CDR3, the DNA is TGTGCCAGCAGTGACCCCGACAGGAGAAGGGACGAAAAACTGTTTTTT.

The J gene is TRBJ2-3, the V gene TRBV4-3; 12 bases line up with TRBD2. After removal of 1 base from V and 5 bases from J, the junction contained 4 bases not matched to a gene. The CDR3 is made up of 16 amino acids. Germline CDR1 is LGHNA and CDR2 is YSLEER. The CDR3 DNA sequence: TGCGCCAGCAGCCAAGGACTAGCGGGAGCGGAAGATACGCAGTATTTT. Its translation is CASSQGLAGAEDTQYF.